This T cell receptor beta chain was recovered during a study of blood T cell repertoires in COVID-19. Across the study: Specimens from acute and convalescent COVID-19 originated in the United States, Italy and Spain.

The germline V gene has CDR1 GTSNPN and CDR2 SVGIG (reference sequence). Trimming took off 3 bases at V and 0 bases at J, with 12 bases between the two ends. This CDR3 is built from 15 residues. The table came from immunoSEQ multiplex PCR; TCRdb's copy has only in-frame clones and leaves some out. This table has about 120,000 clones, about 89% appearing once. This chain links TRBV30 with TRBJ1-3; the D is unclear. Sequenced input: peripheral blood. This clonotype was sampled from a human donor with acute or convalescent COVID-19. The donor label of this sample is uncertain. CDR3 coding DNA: TGTGCCTGGAGCACCGGTAGCAGCTCTGGAAACACCATATATTTT. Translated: CAWSTGSSSGNTIYF.